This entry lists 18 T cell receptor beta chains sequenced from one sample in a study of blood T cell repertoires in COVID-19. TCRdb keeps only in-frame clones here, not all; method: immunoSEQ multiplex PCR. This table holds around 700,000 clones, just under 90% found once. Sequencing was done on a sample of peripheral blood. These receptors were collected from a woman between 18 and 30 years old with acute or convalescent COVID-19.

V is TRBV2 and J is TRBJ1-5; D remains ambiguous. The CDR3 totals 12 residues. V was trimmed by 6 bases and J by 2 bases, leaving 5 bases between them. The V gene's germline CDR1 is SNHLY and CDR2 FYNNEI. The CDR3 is CASREGNQPQHF. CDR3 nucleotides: TGTGCCAGCAGGGAGGGCAATCAGCCCCAGCATTTT.

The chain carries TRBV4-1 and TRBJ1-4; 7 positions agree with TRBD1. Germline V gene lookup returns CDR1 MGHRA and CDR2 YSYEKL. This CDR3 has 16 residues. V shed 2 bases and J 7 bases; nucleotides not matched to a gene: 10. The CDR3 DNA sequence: TGCGCCAGCAGCCAACCTCTATGGACAGGTAGTGAAAAACTGTTTTTT. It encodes CASSQPLWTGSEKLFF.

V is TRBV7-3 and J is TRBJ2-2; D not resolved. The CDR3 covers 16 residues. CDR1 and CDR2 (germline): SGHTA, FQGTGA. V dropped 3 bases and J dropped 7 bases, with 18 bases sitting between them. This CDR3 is CASSFARAGFGGELFF. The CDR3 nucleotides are TGTGCCAGCAGCTTCGCCCGAGCCGGGTTTGGCGGGGAGCTGTTTTTT. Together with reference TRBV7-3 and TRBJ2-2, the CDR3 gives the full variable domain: GAGVSQTPSNKVTEKGKYVELRCDPISGHTALYWYRQSLGQGPEFLIYFQGTGAADDSGLPNDRFFAVRPEGSVSTLKIQRTERGDSAVYLCASSFARAGFGGELFFGEGSRLTVL.

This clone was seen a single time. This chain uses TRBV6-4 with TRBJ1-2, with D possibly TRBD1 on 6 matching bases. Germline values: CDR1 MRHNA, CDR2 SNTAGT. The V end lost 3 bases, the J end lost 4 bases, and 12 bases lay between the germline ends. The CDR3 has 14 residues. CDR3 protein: CASSEAGEGYGYTF. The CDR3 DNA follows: TGTGCCAGCAGTGAGGCAGGGGAAGGCTATGGCTACACCTTC.

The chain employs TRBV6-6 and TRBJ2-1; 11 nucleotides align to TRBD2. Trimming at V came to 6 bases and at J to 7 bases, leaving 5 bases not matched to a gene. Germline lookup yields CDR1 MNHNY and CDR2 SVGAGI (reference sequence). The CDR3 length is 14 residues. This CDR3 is CASSLGLAENEQFF. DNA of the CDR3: TGTGCCAGCAGCCTGGGACTAGCGGAGAATGAGCAGTTCTTC.

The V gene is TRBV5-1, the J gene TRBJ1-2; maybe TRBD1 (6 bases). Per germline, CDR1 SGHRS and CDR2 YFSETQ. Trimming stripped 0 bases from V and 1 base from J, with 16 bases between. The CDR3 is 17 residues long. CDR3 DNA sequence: TGCGCCAGCAGCTTGGCCAGTTCTACAGGGCTTAACTATGGCTACACCTTC. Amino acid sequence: CASSLASSTGLNYGYTF. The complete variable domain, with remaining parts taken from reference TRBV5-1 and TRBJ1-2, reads KAGVTQTPRYLIKTRGQQVTLSCSPISGHRSVSWYQQTPGQGLQFLFEYFSETQRNKGNFPGRFSGRQFSNSRSEMNVSTLELGDSALYLCASSLASSTGLNYGYTFGSGTRLTVV.

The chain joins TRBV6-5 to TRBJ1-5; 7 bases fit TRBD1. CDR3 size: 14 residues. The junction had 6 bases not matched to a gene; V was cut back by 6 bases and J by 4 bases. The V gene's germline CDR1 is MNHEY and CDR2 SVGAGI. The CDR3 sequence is CASSQSGGNQPQHF. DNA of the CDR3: TGTGCCAGCAGCCAATCAGGGGGGAATCAGCCCCAGCATTTT.

CDR3: CASSQGGTGEYTEAFF. CDR3 sequence (DNA): TGTGCCAGCAGCCAAGGGGGAACAGGGGAGTACACTGAAGCTTTCTTT. This chain links TRBV4-2 with TRBJ1-1, with 7 nucleotides matching TRBD1. The CDR3 sequence is 16 residues long. In germline, CDR1 is LGHNA, CDR2 YNFKEQ. J was trimmed by 3 bases and V by 1 base; bases with no gene match: 8.

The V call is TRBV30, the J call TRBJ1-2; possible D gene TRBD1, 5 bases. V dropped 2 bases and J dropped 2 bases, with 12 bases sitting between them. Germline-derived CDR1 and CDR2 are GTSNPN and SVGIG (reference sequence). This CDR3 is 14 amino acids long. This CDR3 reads CAWSPDSTNYGYTF. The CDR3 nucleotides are TGTGCCTGGAGTCCAGACAGTACGAACTATGGCTACACCTTC.

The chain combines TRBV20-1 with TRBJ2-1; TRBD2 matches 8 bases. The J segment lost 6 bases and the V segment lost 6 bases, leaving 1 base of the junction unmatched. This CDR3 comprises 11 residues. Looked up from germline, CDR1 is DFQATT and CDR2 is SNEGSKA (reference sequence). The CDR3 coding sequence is TGCAGTGCCCGGGGGGGCAATGAGCAGTTCTTC. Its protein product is CSARGGNEQFF.

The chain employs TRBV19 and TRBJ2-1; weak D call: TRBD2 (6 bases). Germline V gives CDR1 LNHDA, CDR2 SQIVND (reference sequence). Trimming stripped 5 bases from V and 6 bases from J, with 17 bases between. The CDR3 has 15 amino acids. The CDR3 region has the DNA TGTGCCAGTAGTCCGTCTCGGGAGAGGGGCAATGAGCAGTTCTTC. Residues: CASSPSRERGNEQFF.

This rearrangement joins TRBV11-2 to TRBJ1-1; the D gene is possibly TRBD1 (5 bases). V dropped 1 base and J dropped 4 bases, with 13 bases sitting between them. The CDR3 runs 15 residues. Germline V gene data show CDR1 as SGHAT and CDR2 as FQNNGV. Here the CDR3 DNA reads TGTGCCAGCAGCTTAGTAGCAGGGTTGGGCACTGAAGCTTTCTTT. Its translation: CASSLVAGLGTEAFF.

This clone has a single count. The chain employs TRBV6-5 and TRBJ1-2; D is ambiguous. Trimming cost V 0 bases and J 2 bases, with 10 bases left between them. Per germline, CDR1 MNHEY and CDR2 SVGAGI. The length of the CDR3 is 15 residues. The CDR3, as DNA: TGTGCCAGCAGTTACTCGATCGCGGGAAACTATGGCTACACCTTC. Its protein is CASSYSIAGNYGYTF.

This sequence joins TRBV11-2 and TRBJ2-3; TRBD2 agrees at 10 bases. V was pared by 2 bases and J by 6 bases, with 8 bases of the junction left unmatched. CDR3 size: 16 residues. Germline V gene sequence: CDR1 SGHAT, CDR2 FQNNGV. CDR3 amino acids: CASSLTSGGDWDTQYF. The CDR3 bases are TGTGCCAGCAGCTTAACCAGCGGGGGGGACTGGGATACGCAGTATTTT.

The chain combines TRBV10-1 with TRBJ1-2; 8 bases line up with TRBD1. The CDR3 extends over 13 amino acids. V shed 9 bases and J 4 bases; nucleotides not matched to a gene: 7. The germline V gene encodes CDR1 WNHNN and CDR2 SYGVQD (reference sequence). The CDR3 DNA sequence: TGCGCCAGGAAGACAGGGGCTTCCTATGGCTACACCTTC. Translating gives CARKTGASYGYTF.

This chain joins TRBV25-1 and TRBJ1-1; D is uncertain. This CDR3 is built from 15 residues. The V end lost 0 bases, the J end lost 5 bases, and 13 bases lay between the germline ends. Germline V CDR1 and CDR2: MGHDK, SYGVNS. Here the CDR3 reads CASSEYIRGSTEAFF. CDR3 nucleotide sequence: TGTGCCAGCAGTGAATATATTCGAGGGAGTACTGAAGCTTTCTTT.

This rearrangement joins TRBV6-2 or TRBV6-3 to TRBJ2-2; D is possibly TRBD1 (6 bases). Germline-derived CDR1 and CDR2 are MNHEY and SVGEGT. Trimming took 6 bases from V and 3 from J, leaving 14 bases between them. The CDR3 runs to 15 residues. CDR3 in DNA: TGTGCCAGCAGGCCTAATGAGGGGGACACCGGGGAGCTGTTTTTT. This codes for CASRPNEGDTGELFF.

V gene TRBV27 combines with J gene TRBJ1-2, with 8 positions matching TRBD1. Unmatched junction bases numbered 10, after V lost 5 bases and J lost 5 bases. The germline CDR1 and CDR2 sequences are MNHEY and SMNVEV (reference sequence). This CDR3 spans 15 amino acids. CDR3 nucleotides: TGTGCCAGCAGTCCCGACAGGGGCGATCAATATGGCTACACCTTC. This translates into CASSPDRGDQYGYTF.